The clone carrying this T cell receptor (beta chain) was counted a few times. The sample is drawn from a study of T cell repertoires in cytomegalovirus infection. Across the whole study: Carrying CMV and the relevant HLA type showed in public TCR beta signatures.

Germline V lookup: CDR1 MDHEN, CDR2 SYDVKM. Trimming removed 5 bases at V and 2 bases at J, with 16 bases between. The CDR3 loop spans 15 amino acids. Using its own MiXCR run on the reads, TCRdb lists one record per CDR3 protein. The table has around 740,000 distinct CDR3 sequences, 35% seen once; the top ten hold around 2.8%. Material: PBMCs. The chain employs TRBV28 and TRBJ2-7; TRBD2 is a possible D gene (6 bases). This sequence was found in a human donor in good health (CMV status not recorded). Some clones in this sample may be carry-over from other donors' samples. CDR3 in amino acids: CASSGGLEFPYEQYF. In DNA form, the CDR3 reads TGTGCCAGCAGTGGGGGGTTGGAATTCCCCTACGAGCAGTACTTC.